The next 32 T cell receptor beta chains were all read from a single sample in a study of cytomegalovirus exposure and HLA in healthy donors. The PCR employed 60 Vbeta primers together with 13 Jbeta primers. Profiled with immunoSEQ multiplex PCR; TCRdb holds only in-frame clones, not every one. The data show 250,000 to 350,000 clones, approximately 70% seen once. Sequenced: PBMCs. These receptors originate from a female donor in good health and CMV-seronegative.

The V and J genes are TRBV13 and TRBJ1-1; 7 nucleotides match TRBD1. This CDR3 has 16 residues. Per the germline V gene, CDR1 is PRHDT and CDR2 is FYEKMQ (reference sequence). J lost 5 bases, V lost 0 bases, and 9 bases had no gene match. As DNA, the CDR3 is TGTGCCAGCAGCTTAGGCCTCACAGGGGAAGGGACTGAAGCTTTCTTT. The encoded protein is CASSLGLTGEGTEAFF.

The CDR3 DNA reads TGTGCCAGTAGTATCAGAGGGGACGGAGGGAACTATGGCTACACCTTC. This gives the protein CASSIRGDGGNYGYTF. The rearrangement joins TRBV19 to TRBJ1-2; D is perhaps TRBD1 (5 bases). Trimming took 3 bases from V and 2 from J, leaving 16 bases between them. CDR1 and CDR2 from the germline V gene are LNHDA and SQIVND (reference sequence). CDR3 length: 16 residues.

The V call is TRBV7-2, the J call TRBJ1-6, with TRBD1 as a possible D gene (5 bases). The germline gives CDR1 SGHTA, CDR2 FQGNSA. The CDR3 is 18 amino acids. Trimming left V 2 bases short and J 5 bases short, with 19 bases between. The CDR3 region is CASSLSKVGPGNNSPLHF. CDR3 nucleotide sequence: TGTGCCAGCAGCTTAAGTAAAGTGGGTCCAGGGAATAATTCACCCCTCCACTTT.

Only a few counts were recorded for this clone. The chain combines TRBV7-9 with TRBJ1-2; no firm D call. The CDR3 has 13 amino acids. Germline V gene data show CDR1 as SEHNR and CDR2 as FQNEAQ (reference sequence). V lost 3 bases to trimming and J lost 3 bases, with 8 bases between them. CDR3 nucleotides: TGTGCCAGCAGCTTGATAACGGACTATGGCTACACCTTC. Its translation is CASSLITDYGYTF.

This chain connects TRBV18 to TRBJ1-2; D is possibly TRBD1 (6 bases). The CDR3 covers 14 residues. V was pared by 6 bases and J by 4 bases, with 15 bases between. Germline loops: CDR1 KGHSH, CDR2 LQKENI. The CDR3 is CASSSLRDIYGYTF. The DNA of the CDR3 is TGTGCCAGCTCTTCGCTCCGGGACATCTATGGCTACACCTTC. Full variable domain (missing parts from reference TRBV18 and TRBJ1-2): NAGVMQNPRHLVRRRGQEARLRCSPMKGHSHVYWYRQLPEEGLKFMVYLQKENIIDESGMPKERFSAEFPKEGPSILRIQQVVRGDSAAYFCASSSLRDIYGYTFGSGTRLTVV.

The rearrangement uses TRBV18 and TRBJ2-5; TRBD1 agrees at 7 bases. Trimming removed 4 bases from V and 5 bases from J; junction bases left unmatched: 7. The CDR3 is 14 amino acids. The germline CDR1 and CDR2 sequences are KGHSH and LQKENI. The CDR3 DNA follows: TGTGCCAGCTCACTGAACACAGGGGCGGAGACCCAGTACTTC. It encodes CASSLNTGAETQYF.

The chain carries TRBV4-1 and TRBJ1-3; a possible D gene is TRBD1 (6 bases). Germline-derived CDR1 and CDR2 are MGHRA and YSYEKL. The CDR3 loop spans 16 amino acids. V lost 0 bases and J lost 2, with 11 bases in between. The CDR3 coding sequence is TGCGCCAGCAGCCAAGAGATCCGGACAGCTGGAAACACCATATATTTT. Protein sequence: CASSQEIRTAGNTIYF.

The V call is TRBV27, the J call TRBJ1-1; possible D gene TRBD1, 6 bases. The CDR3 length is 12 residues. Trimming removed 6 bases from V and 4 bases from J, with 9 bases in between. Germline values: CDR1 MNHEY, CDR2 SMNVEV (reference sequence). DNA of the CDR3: TGTGCCAGCAGGGGGGCGGGCACTGAAGCTTTCTTT. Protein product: CASRGAGTEAFF.

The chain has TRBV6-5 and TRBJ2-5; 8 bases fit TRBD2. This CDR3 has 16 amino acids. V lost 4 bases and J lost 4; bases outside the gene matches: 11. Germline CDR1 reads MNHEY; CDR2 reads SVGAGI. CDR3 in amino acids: CASSSPRGGRGETQYF. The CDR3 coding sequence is TGTGCCAGCAGTTCTCCCCGGGGGGGCAGGGGAGAGACCCAGTACTTC.

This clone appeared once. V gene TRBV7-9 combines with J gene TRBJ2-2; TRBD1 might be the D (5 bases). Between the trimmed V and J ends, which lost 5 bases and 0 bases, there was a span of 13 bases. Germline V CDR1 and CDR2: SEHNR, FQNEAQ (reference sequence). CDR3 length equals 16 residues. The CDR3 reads CASSLPWGSNTGELFF. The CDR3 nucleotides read TGTGCCAGCAGCCTTCCCTGGGGCTCGAACACCGGGGAGCTGTTTTTT.

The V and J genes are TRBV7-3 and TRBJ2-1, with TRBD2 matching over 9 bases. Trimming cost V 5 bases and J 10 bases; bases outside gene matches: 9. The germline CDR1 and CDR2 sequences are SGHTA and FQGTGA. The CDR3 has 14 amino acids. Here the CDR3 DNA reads TGTGCCAGCAGCCTCAGGGGACTAGCAGGGGAGCAGTTCTTC. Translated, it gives CASSLRGLAGEQFF.

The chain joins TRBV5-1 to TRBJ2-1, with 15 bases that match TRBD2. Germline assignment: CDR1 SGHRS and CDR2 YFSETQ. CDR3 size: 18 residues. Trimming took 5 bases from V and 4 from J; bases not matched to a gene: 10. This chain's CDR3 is CASRTWTSGRVEYNEQFF. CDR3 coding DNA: TGCGCCAGCAGAACCTGGACTAGCGGGAGGGTCGAATACAATGAGCAGTTCTTC. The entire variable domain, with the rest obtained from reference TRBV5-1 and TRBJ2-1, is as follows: KAGVTQTPRYLIKTRGQQVTLSCSPISGHRSVSWYQQTPGQGLQFLFEYFSETQRNKGNFPGRFSGRQFSNSRSEMNVSTLELGDSALYLCASRTWTSGRVEYNEQFFGPGTRLTVL.

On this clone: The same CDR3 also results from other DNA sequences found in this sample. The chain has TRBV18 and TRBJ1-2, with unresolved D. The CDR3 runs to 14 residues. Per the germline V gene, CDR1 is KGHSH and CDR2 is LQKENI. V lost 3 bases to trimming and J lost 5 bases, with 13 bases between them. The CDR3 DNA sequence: TGTGCCAGCTCACCGGAGACGGGGAATTATGGCTACACCTTC. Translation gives CASSPETGNYGYTF.

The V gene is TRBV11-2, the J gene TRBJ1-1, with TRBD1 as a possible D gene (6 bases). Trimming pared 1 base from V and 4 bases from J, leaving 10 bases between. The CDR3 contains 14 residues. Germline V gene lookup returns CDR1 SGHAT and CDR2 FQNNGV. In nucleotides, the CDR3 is TGTGCCAGCAGCTTAGTCAGGGGTTTCACTGAAGCTTTCTTT. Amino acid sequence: CASSLVRGFTEAFF. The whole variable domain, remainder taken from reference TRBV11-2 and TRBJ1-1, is EAGVAQSPRYKIIEKRQSVAFWCNPISGHATLYWYQQILGQGPKLLIQFQNNGVVDDSQLPKDRFSAERLKGVDSTLKIQPAKLEDSAVYLCASSLVRGFTEAFFGQGTRLTVV.

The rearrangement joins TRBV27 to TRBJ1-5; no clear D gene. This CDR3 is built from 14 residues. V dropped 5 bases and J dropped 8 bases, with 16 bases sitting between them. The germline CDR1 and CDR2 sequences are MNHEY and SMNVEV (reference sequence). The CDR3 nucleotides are TGTGCCAGCAGTCCACGACTCGGCCGCGAGCCCCAGCATTTT. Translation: CASSPRLGREPQHF.

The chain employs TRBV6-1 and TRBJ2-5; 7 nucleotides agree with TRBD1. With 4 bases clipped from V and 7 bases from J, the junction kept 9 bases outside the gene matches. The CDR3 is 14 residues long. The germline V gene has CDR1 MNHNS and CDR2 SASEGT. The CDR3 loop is CASSVTGAVGTQYF. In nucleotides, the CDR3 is TGTGCCAGCAGTGTTACAGGGGCCGTCGGGACCCAGTACTTC.

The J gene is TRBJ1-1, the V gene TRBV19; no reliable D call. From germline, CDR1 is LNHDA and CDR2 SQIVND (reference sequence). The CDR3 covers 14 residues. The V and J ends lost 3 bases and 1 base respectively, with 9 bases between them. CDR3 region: CASSILGPNTEAFF. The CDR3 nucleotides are TGTGCCAGTAGTATCCTAGGTCCGAACACTGAAGCTTTCTTT.

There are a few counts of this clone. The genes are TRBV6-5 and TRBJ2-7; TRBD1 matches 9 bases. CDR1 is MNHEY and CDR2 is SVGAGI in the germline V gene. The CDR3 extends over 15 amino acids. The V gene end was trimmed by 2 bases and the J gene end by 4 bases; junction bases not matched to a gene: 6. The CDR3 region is CASSYRYRGPYEQYF. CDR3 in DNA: TGTGCCAGCAGTTACCGATACAGGGGGCCTTACGAGCAGTACTTC.

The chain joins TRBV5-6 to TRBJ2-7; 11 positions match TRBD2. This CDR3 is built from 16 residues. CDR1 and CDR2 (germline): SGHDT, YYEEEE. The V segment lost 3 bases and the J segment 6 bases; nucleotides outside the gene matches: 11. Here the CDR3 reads CASSSPRTSGSGEQYF. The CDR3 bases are TGTGCCAGCAGCTCACCCCGCACTAGCGGGAGTGGCGAGCAGTACTTC.

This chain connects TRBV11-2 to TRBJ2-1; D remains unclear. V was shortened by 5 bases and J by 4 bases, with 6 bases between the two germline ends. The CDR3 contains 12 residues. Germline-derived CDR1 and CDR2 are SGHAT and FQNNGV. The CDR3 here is CASSLIYNEQFF. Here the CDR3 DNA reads TGTGCCAGCAGCCTTATATACAATGAGCAGTTCTTC.

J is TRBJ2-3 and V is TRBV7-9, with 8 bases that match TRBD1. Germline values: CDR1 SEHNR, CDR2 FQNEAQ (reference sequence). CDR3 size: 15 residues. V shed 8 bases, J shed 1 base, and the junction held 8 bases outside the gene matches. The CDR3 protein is CASAHGQGGTDTQYF. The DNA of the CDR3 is TGTGCCAGCGCCCATGGACAGGGCGGCACAGATACGCAGTATTTT.

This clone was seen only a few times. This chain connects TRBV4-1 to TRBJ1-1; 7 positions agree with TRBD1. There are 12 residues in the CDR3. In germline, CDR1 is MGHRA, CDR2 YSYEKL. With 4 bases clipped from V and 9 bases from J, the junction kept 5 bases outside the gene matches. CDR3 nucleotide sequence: TGCGCCAGCAGCCTTCCAGGGGGGCAAGCTTTCTTT. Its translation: CASSLPGGQAFF.

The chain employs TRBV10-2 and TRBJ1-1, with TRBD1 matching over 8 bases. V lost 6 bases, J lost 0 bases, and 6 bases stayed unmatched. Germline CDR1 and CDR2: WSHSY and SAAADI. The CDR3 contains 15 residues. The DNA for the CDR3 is TGCGCCAGCAGCCCCGGACAGGGTATGAACACTGAAGCTTTCTTT. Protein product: CASSPGQGMNTEAFF.

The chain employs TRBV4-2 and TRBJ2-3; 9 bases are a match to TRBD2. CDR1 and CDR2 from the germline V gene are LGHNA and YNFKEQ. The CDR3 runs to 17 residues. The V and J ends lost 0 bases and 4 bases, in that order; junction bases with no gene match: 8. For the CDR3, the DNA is TGTGCCAGCAGCCAAGAGGGCAGCGGGAGGTTTCCAGATACGCAGTATTTT. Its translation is CASSQEGSGRFPDTQYF.

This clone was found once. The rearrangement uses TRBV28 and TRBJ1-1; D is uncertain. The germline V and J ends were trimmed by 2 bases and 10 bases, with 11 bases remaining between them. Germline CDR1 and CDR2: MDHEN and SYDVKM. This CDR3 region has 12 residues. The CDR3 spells CASSLNSPGAFF. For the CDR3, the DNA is TGTGCCAGCAGTTTAAACTCCCCGGGAGCTTTCTTT. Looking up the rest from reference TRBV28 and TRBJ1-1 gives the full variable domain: DVKVTQSSRYLVKRTGEKVFLECVQDMDHENMFWYRQDPGLGLRLIYFSYDVKMKEKGDIPEGYSVSREKKERFSLILESASTNQTSMYLCASSLNSPGAFFGQGTRLTVV.

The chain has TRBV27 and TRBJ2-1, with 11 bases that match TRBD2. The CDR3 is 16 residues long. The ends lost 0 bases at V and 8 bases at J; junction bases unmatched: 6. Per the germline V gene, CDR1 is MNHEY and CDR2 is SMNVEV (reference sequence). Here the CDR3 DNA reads TGTGCCAGCAGTTTATCGACTAGCGGGACAGTCCATGAGCAGTTCTTC. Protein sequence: CASSLSTSGTVHEQFF.

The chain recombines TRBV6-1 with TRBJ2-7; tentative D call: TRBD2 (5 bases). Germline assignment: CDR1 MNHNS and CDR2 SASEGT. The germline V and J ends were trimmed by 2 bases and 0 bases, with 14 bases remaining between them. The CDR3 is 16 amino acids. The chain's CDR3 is CASSEPVAGHSYEQYF. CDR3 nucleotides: TGTGCCAGCAGTGAACCGGTGGCGGGCCACTCCTACGAGCAGTACTTC.

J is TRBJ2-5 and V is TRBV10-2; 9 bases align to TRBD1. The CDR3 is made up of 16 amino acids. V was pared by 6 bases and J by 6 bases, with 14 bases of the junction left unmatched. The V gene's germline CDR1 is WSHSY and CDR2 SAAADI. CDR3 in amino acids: CASSFKPGQGLKTQYF. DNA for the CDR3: TGCGCCAGCAGCTTTAAACCGGGACAGGGTCTAAAGACCCAGTACTTC.

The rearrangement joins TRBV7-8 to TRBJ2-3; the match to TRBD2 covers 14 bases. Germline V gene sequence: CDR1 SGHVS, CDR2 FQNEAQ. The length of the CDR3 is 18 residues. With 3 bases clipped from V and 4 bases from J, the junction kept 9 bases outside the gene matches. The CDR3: CASSFRLAGGPGADTQYF. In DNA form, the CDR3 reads TGTGCCAGCAGCTTTAGACTAGCGGGAGGGCCAGGCGCAGATACGCAGTATTTT. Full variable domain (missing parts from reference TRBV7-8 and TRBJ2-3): GAGVSQSPRYKVAKRGQDVALRCDPISGHVSLFWYQQALGQGPEFLTYFQNEAQLDKSGLPSDRFFAERPEGSVSTLKIQRTQQEDSAVYLCASSFRLAGGPGADTQYFGPGTRLTVL.

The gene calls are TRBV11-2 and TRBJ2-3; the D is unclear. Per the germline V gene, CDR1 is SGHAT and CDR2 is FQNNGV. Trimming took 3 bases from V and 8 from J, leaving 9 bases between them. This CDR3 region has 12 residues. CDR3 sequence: CASSFVGTTQYF. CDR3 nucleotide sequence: TGTGCCAGCAGCTTTGTGGGCACTACGCAGTATTTT.

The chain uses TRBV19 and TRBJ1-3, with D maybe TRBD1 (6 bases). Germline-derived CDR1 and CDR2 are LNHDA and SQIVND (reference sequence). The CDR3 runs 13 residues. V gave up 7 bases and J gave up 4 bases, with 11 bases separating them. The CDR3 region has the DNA TGTGCCAGTAAAGGACAGTTCGGAAACACCATATATTTT. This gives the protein CASKGQFGNTIYF.

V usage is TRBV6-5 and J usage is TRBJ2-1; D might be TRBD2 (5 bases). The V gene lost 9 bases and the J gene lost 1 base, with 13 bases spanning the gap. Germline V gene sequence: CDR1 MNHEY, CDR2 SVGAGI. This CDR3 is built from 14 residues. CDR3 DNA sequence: TGTGCCAGTAAAAGGACTGAATCCTACAATGAGCAGTTCTTC. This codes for CASKRTESYNEQFF.